Below are 10 T cell receptor beta chains sequenced from a single sample in a study of blood T cell repertoires in COVID-19. Here immunoSEQ multiplex PCR was the method, and the copy in TCRdb shows in-frame clones only, minus some. The sample yields 200,000 to 300,000 clones, approximately 90% seen once. Material for sequencing was peripheral blood. These receptors came from a man in his 60s who had recovered from COVID-19.

The CDR3 nucleotides are TGTGCCAGCAGCGTAACGCCCCGGACAGGGGGAAACACCATATATTTT. Encoded protein: CASSVTPRTGGNTIYF. V gene TRBV9 combines with J gene TRBJ1-3; 8 bases match TRBD1. Germline V gives CDR1 SGDLS, CDR2 YYNGEE. With V trimmed by 1 base and J by 4 bases, 7 bases remained unmatched. This CDR3 is built from 16 residues.

The chain has TRBV6-6 and TRBJ1-1, with 7 bases identical to TRBD1. The CDR3 has 14 residues. Germline V CDR1 and CDR2: MNHNY, SVGAGI (reference sequence). After removal of 5 bases from V and 5 bases from J, the junction contained 8 bases not matched to a gene. The CDR3: CASSRSTGQTEAFF. The DNA for the CDR3 is TGTGCCAGCAGTCGATCGACAGGGCAGACTGAAGCTTTCTTT.

V gene TRBV7-8 combines with J gene TRBJ1-5; 11 nucleotides align to TRBD1. The CDR3 is made up of 18 amino acids. V lost 5 bases to trimming and J lost 0 bases; unmatched junction nucleotides: 9. From germline, CDR1 is SGHVS and CDR2 FQNEAQ. CDR3 residues: CASSLSGTGGYSNQPQHF. The CDR3 nucleotides are TGTGCCAGCAGCCTTTCCGGGACAGGGGGTTATAGCAATCAGCCCCAGCATTTT.

The chain recombines TRBV19 with TRBJ2-2, with D maybe TRBD1 (6 bases). The CDR3 totals 16 residues. Germline values: CDR1 LNHDA, CDR2 SQIVND (reference sequence). With 8 bases removed from V and 4 bases from J, the gap between germline ends came to 20 bases. The CDR3 is CASLGQPPIATGELFF. DNA for the CDR3: TGTGCCAGTCTAGGACAGCCACCTATTGCCACCGGGGAGCTGTTTTTT.

The chain links TRBV19 to TRBJ1-5; TRBD1 agrees at 7 bases. Germline assignment: CDR1 LNHDA and CDR2 SQIVND (reference sequence). This CDR3 contains 14 residues. Trimming took 6 bases from V and 1 from J; bases not matched to a gene: 3. CDR3 loop: CASSQGVSNQPQHF. As DNA, the CDR3 is TGTGCCAGTAGCCAGGGGGTGAGCAATCAGCCCCAGCATTTT.

The sample holds a few counts of this clone. The J gene is TRBJ2-7, the V gene TRBV6-5; unclear D gene. Looked up from germline, CDR1 is MNHEY and CDR2 is SVGAGI. This CDR3 is 13 amino acids long. V lost 6 bases, J lost 0 bases, and 9 bases lay in between. The DNA for the CDR3 is TGTGCCAGCAGGTTACAAGTCTCCTACGAGCAGTACTTC. This encodes CASRLQVSYEQYF.

The chain joins TRBV27 to TRBJ2-3; 9 bases are a match to TRBD2. This CDR3 comprises 16 residues. Germline V gene lookup returns CDR1 MNHEY and CDR2 SMNVEV (reference sequence). V was pared by 5 bases and J by 4 bases, with 10 bases of the junction left unmatched. As DNA, the CDR3 is TGTGCCAGCAGTGAATCTAGCGGGGCCTCCCCAGATACGCAGTATTTT. This gives the protein CASSESSGASPDTQYF.

This clone was observed a single time. V and J are TRBV3-1 (or the pseudogene TRBV3-2) and TRBJ2-5; 10 bases fit TRBD1. The CDR3 runs 14 residues. From germline, CDR1 is LGHDT and CDR2 YNNKEL (reference sequence). V lost 4 bases and J lost 5; bases outside the gene matches: 4. The CDR3 sequence: CASSRTGGEETQYF. The CDR3 DNA follows: TGTGCCAGCAGCCGGACAGGGGGTGAGGAGACCCAGTACTTC.

The V gene is TRBV4-1, the J gene TRBJ2-7; unclear D gene. Per germline, CDR1 MGHRA and CDR2 YSYEKL. Trimming took off 0 bases at V and 2 bases at J, with 11 bases between the two ends. The CDR3 contains 15 residues. CDR3 DNA sequence: TGCGCCAGCAGCCAAGATGCAGGTACGACCTACGAGCAGTACTTC. Translated: CASSQDAGTTYEQYF.

The count of this clone is one. The chain has TRBV6-5 and TRBJ2-2; 10 bases map to TRBD1. Germline CDR1 MNHEY, CDR2 SVGAGI. V shed 10 bases and J 1 base; nucleotides not matched to a gene: 3. The CDR3 is 14 residues long. CDR3 sequence (DNA): TGTGCCACGGGACAGGGGCTGAACACCGGGGAGCTGTTTTTT. Its translation: CATGQGLNTGELFF.